The clone carrying this TCR beta chain was seen only a few times. The source of the sample is a study of patients and donors after allogeneic stem cell transplantation. Germline lookup yields CDR1 SNHLY and CDR2 FYNNEI. V lost 6 bases and J 2 bases, leaving 11 bases between the germline ends. The CDR3 totals 13 residues. TCRdb reanalysed the RT-PCR reads using MiXCR and keeps one entry per CDR3 protein. The sample records about a million distinct CDR3 sequences, more than 15% being singletons. This chain links TRBV2 with TRBJ2-7; no definite D call. The specimen sequenced was blood, either unsorted or a sorted T cell fraction (not recorded which). This clonotype originated in a human donor who was either an allogeneic HSCT recipient or a stem cell or donor lymphocyte infusion donor (not recorded which). It is not recorded whose cells these are; they may come from a transplant donor. CDR3 protein: CASSAAPAYEQYF. CDR3 nucleotides: TGTGCCAGCAGCGCGGCCCCCGCCTACGAGCAGTACTTC.